This T cell receptor (beta chain) was documented in a study of blood T cell repertoires in COVID-19. Looking at the study overall: From T cells, B-cell-depleted T cells, or PBMCs came the material, which was cDNA or gDNA.

The protocol was immunoSEQ multiplex PCR, while the TCRdb copy is restricted to in-frame clones and leaves out a portion. The sample holds about 500,000 clones, 85% to 90% seen once. Germline CDR1 is LGHDT and CDR2 is YNNKEL (reference sequence). The CDR3 spans 16 residues. Trimming at V came to 1 base and at J to 1 base, leaving 4 bases not matched to a gene. Sequencing input: peripheral blood. This sequence was found in a woman in her 50s with COVID-19, enrolled during active disease. This sequence joins TRBV3-1 (or the pseudogene TRBV3-2) and TRBJ2-7; 10 bases line up with TRBD1. CDR3 loop: CASSQVGGQGSYEQYF. CDR3 nucleotides: TGTGCCAGCAGCCAAGTAGGGGGACAGGGGTCCTACGAGCAGTACTTC.